The 24 T cell receptor beta chains below all came from one sample that was sequenced in a study of T cells in Graves' hyperthyroidism and ophthalmopathy. Amplified TCR beta CDR3 regions came from RNA transcripts. The HTBI primer set served for first-round RT-PCR of the TCR CDR3. TCRdb ran MiXCR on the multiplex PCR reads and lists one entry per CDR3 protein. The data show some 740,000 distinct CDR3 sequences, around 13% seen once. Sequences were obtained from blood. The receptors derive from a woman in her late teens or twenties with Graves' hyperthyroidism.

The table lists this clonotype with a few counts. V usage is TRBV3-1 and J usage is TRBJ2-2, with TRBD1 matching 7 bases. The germline V gene encodes CDR1 LGHDT and CDR2 YNNKEL (reference sequence). There are 14 residues in the CDR3. V was clipped by 4 bases and J by 3 bases; unmatched bases: 2. The CDR3 loop is CASSRRGYTGELFF. The CDR3 region has the DNA TGTGCCAGCAGCCGCAGGGGGTACACCGGGGAGCTGTTTTTT. The variable domain in full, with the rest retrieved from reference TRBV3-1 and TRBJ2-2, is DTAVSQTPKYLVTQMGNDKSIKCEQNLGHDTMYWYKQDSKKFLKIMFSYNNKELIINETVPNRFSPKSPDKAHLNLHINSLELGDSAVYFCASSRRGYTGELFFGEGSRLTVL.

This clonotype appeared a few times. As DNA, the CDR3 is TGCAGTAGTCGGGCCCTTGAACCCGGGACTAGTGTCAATGAGCAGTTCTTC. Translation gives CSSRALEPGTSVNEQFF. The chain is built from TRBV20-1 and TRBJ2-1; 8 bases match TRBD2. Germline trimming cut 8 bases from V and 6 bases from J; bases unmatched to any gene: 21. From germline, CDR1 is DFQATT and CDR2 SNEGSKA (reference sequence). The CDR3 has 17 amino acids.

This clonotype was seen ten or more times. The chain is built from TRBV13 and TRBJ2-7; 7 bases map to TRBD1. The CDR3 runs 14 residues. The ends lost 5 bases at V and 2 bases at J; junction bases unmatched: 6. Germline values: CDR1 PRHDT, CDR2 FYEKMQ (reference sequence). The DNA for the CDR3 is TGTGCCAGCAGCGGTCGGGACAGCGCCTACGAGCAGTACTTC. Protein sequence: CASSGRDSAYEQYF.

This clonotype appeared a few times. The chain employs TRBV3-1 and TRBJ2-5, with TRBD2 identical over 8 bases. V dropped 1 base and J dropped 4; count of bases not matched to a gene: 8. The germline V gene encodes CDR1 LGHDT and CDR2 YNNKEL (reference sequence). This CDR3 is 16 amino acids long. The CDR3 DNA reads as TGTGCCAGCAGCCAAGCCTTCTCGGGAGGGTCAGAGACCCAGTACTTC. Amino acid sequence: CASSQAFSGGSETQYF.

This clonotype occurred many times. The rearrangement joins TRBV12-3 or TRBV12-4 to TRBJ2-1, with D possibly being TRBD2 (6 bases). The CDR3 totals 13 residues. The V end lost 2 bases, the J end lost 8 bases, and 10 bases lay between the germline ends. Here the CDR3 reads CASSLRAGDEQFF. CDR3 nucleotide sequence: TGTGCCAGCAGTTTAAGAGCGGGCGATGAGCAGTTCTTC.

Ten or more counts support this clonotype. This chain joins TRBV7-9 and TRBJ2-3, with a weak D call TRBD2 (6 bases). V lost 0 bases and J lost 4, with 11 bases in between. The length of the CDR3 is 15 residues. Germline CDR1 and CDR2: SEHNR and FQNEAQ (reference sequence). CDR3 loop: CASSLAEGPPDTQYF. CDR3 DNA sequence: TGTGCCAGCAGCTTAGCGGAGGGTCCCCCAGATACGCAGTATTTT.

The chain carries TRBV11-3 and TRBJ2-2, with D tentatively TRBD1 (6 bases). Germline-derived CDR1 and CDR2 are SGHNT and YENEEA. The CDR3 extends over 18 amino acids. Trimming removed 0 bases at V and 2 bases at J, with 16 bases between. CDR3 loop: CASSLDKWTVPNTGELFF. CDR3 nucleotide sequence: TGTGCCAGCAGCTTAGATAAGTGGACAGTTCCTAACACCGGGGAGCTGTTTTTT.

In this sample, this clonotype turned up many times. This chain joins TRBV7-2 and TRBJ2-1, with no clear D. The CDR3 is 14 residues long. Trimming removed 1 base at V and 12 bases at J, with 16 bases between. Per germline, CDR1 SGHTA and CDR2 FQGNSA. CDR3 amino acids: CASSLGISGVGQFF. Written as DNA, the CDR3 is TGTGCCAGCAGCTTAGGGATCTCTGGGGTAGGGCAGTTCTTC.

This clonotype was seen a handful of times. The chain employs TRBV15 and TRBJ2-7; 11 bases line up with TRBD2. This CDR3 spans 17 amino acids. Germline CDR1 reads LNHNV; CDR2 reads YYDKDF (reference sequence). The V gene end was trimmed by 2 bases and the J gene end by 9 bases; junction bases not matched to a gene: 15. Written as DNA, the CDR3 is TGTGCCACCAGCAGATCCCCAGGAGCGGGGACTAGCGGTGGGCAGTACTTC. It yields the protein CATSRSPGAGTSGGQYF.

This clonotype was seen at least ten times. The genes are TRBV7-2 and TRBJ2-7; D is unresolved. CDR3 length equals 14 residues. V was cut by 0 bases and J by 3 bases, with 9 bases left in between. Germline V gene sequence: CDR1 SGHTA, CDR2 FQGNSA. CDR3 bases: TGTGCCAGCAGCTTAGCGCCCTTCGGCTACGAGCAGTACTTC. Residues: CASSLAPFGYEQYF.

The chain joins TRBV28 to TRBJ2-1; D may match TRBD1 or TRBD2 (6 bases each). Trimming shortened V by 7 bases and J by 6 bases, and 16 bases separated the two germline ends. Germline V gene data show CDR1 as MDHEN and CDR2 as SYDVKM. This CDR3 is built from 14 residues. CDR3 protein: CASKGGKGVNEQFF. CDR3 bases: TGTGCCAGCAAGGGGGGCAAGGGGGTCAATGAGCAGTTCTTC.

V gene TRBV15 combines with J gene TRBJ2-5; possibly TRBD2 for D (5 bases). Germline V gives CDR1 LNHNV, CDR2 YYDKDF (reference sequence). This CDR3 has 13 amino acids. Trimming took 0 bases from V and 5 from J, leaving 7 bases between them. This CDR3 reads CATSRDPGETQYF. As DNA, the CDR3 is TGTGCCACCAGCAGAGATCCGGGGGAGACCCAGTACTTC. The full variable domain, in which reference TRBV15 and TRBJ2-5 provide the parts outside the CDR3, is DAMVIQNPRYQVTQFGKPVTLSCSQTLNHNVMYWYQQKSSQAPKLLFHYYDKDFNNEADTPDNFQSRRPNTSFCFLDIRSPGLGDTAMYLCATSRDPGETQYFGPGTRLLVL.

The sample holds a few counts of this clonotype. The rearrangement uses TRBV20-1 and TRBJ2-2; D is unclear. Germline lookup yields CDR1 DFQATT and CDR2 SNEGSKA (reference sequence). V lost 6 bases, J lost 0 bases, and 11 bases lay in between. CDR3 size: 14 residues. The CDR3 DNA reads TGCAGTGCGAGCCAGATTACGAACACCGGGGAGCTGTTTTTT. It specifies CSASQITNTGELFF.

The genes are TRBV27 and TRBJ1-4, with TRBD1 identical over 8 bases. The CDR3 loop spans 14 amino acids. Trimming cost V 7 bases and J 5 bases; bases outside gene matches: 6. Germline CDR1 and CDR2: MNHEY and SMNVEV (reference sequence). The CDR3 sequence is CASKFQGANEKLFF. In nucleotides, the CDR3 is TGTGCCAGCAAGTTTCAGGGGGCCAATGAAAAACTGTTTTTT.

This clonotype has ten or more counts. For the CDR3, the DNA is TGTGCCAGCGGGACGGCGGGAGACGGCACAGATACGCAGTATTTT. Protein product: CASGTAGDGTDTQYF. The J gene is TRBJ2-3, the V gene TRBV13, with TRBD2 matching 7 bases. Germline V gives CDR1 PRHDT, CDR2 FYEKMQ (reference sequence). The CDR3 loop spans 15 amino acids. Germline trimming cut 8 bases from V and 1 base from J; bases unmatched to any gene: 9.

This clonotype came up a few times. The J gene is TRBJ1-6, the V gene TRBV9; D remains ambiguous. The CDR3 loop spans 16 amino acids. Germline CDR1 reads SGDLS; CDR2 reads YYNGEE. Trimming removed 3 bases at V and 13 bases at J, with 23 bases between. The CDR3 coding sequence is TGTGCCAGCAGCGCCAGCCCGGAGACAAGTGGGTATCCCCTCCACTTT. Translated: CASSASPETSGYPLHF.

This clonotype was seen more than once but under ten times. The CDR3 DNA reads TGTGCCAGCGGGCCCATTGTCTCGGGACAGGGGAGACTAGCGGGAGCGAGGGGCGGGGAGCTGTTTTTT. Translated, it gives CASGPIVSGQGRLAGARGGELFF. The V and J genes are TRBV27 and TRBJ2-2; TRBD2 agrees at 12 bases. Germline lookup yields CDR1 MNHEY and CDR2 SMNVEV (reference sequence). CDR3 size: 23 residues. V shed 8 bases, J shed 7 bases, and the junction held 32 bases outside the gene matches.

This clonotype was found a few times. The V call is TRBV29-1, the J call TRBJ1-2; no definite D call. Between the trimmed V and J ends, which lost 2 bases and 3 bases, there was a span of 10 bases. The CDR3 contains 13 residues. Germline V gene lookup returns CDR1 SQVTM and CDR2 ANQGSEA. DNA for the CDR3: TGCAGCGTTGAATTGTCGGACGACTATGGCTACACCTTC. This translates into CSVELSDDYGYTF. The entire variable domain, with the rest obtained from reference TRBV29-1 and TRBJ1-2, is as follows: SAVISQKPSRDICQRGTSLTIQCQVDSQVTMMFWYRQQPGQSLTLIATANQGSEATYESGFVIDKFPISRPNLTFSTLTVSNMSPEDSSIYLCSVELSDDYGYTFGSGTRLTVV.

This chain links TRBV25-1 with TRBJ1-5; D is possibly TRBD1 (5 bases). V was clipped by 8 bases and J by 4 bases, with 18 bases between them. The CDR3 is 15 residues long. Germline V gives CDR1 MGHDK, CDR2 SYGVNS. Here the CDR3 DNA reads TGTGCCAGCTCTGGGGCGGAGGGACTAAATCAGCCCCAGCATTTT. Protein sequence: CASSGAEGLNQPQHF.

This clonotype has a count of ten or more. The chain recombines TRBV6-5 with TRBJ2-2, with D unresolved. CDR3 size: 14 residues. The germline V and J ends were trimmed by 2 bases and 5 bases, with 9 bases remaining between them. Germline lookup yields CDR1 MNHEY and CDR2 SVGAGI. CDR3 sequence reads: CASSYDRITGELFF. CDR3 nucleotides: TGTGCCAGCAGTTACGATAGGATTACCGGGGAGCTGTTTTTT.

This chain uses TRBV6-1 with TRBJ2-7; tentatively, D is TRBD2 (5 bases). The CDR3 extends over 15 amino acids. The V gene lost 7 bases and the J gene lost 3 bases, with 19 bases spanning the gap. Germline V gene sequence: CDR1 MNHNS, CDR2 SASEGT. The CDR3 spells CASTNRGLRHYEQYF. DNA of the CDR3: TGTGCCAGCACTAACCGAGGACTTCGGCACTACGAGCAGTACTTC.

The chain uses TRBV9 and TRBJ2-1, with 7 bases that match TRBD2. With 6 bases clipped from V and 0 bases from J, the junction kept 3 bases outside the gene matches. This CDR3 region has 14 residues. Germline assignment: CDR1 SGDLS and CDR2 YYNGEE. Here the CDR3 reads CASNGGSSYNEQFF. CDR3 bases: TGTGCCAGCAACGGCGGGAGCTCCTACAATGAGCAGTTCTTC.

At least ten counts were recorded for this clonotype. This rearrangement joins TRBV2 to TRBJ2-3; D may be TRBD1 or TRBD2 (6 bases each). CDR1 is SNHLY, CDR2 FYNNEI, per germline. The CDR3 totals 17 residues. Between the trimmed V and J ends, which lost 8 bases and 6 bases, there was a span of 27 bases. In DNA form, the CDR3 reads TGTGCCAGCCTCCTCCGGAGGGGGTTCTCCTTCACGGATACGCAGTATTTT. This sequence encodes CASLLRRGFSFTDTQYF.

This clonotype was observed a few times. The chain links TRBV5-6 to TRBJ2-7; 8 nucleotides align to TRBD1. CDR1 is SGHDT, CDR2 YYEEEE, per germline. The trim removed 4 bases at V and 1 base at J, leaving 10 bases unmatched. The CDR3 is made up of 16 amino acids. In nucleotides, the CDR3 is TGTGCCAGCAGCGCCGGCCCGACAGGGGAATCCTACGAGCAGTACTTC. This sequence encodes CASSAGPTGESYEQYF.